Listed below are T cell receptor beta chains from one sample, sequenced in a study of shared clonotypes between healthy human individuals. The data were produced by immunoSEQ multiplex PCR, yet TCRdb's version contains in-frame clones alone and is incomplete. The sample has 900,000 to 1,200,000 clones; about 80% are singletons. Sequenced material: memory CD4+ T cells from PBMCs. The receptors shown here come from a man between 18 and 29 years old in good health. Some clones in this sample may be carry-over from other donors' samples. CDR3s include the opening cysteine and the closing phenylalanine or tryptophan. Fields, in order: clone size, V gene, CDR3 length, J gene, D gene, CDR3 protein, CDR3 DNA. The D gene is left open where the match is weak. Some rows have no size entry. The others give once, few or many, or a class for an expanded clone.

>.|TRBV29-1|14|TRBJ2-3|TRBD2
CSVGAGVSTDTQYF
TGCAGCGTTGGTGCGGGAGTGAGCACAGATACGCAGTATTTT
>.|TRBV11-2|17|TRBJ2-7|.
CASSATGATASSYEQYF
TGTGCCAGCAGCGCAACCGGGGCAACCGCAAGCTCCTACGAGCAGTACTTC
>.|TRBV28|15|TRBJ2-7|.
CASSAVGGYRYEQYF
TGTGCCAGCAGTGCAGTAGGGGGTTACCGCTACGAGCAGTACTTC
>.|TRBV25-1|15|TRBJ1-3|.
CASSAAGDSGNTIYF
TGTGCCAGCAGTGCAGCTGGGGACTCTGGAAACACCATATATTTT
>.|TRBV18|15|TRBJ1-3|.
CASSPRQHSGNTIYF
TGTGCCAGCTCACCGCGGCAGCACTCTGGAAACACCATATATTTT
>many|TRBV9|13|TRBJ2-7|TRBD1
CASSVEDREEQYF
TGTGCCAGCAGCGTAGAAGACAGGGAAGAGCAGTACTTC
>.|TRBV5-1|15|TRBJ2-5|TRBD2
CAGSLGLAGAGAQYF
TGCGCCGGCAGCTTGGGACTAGCGGGGGCCGGGGCCCAGTACTTC
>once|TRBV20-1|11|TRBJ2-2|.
CSERPTGELFF
TGCAGTGAACGGCCCACCGGGGAGCTGTTTTTT
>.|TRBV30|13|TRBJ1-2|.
CAWSAGDLRGYTF
TGTGCCTGGAGTGCGGGGGACCTGAGGGGCTACACCTTC
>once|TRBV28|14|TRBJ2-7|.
CASSSPRRKPEQYF
TGTGCCAGCAGTTCCCCCCGGCGGAAGCCCGAGCAGTACTTC
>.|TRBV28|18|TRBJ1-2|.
CASSVLKHTLTRQGGYTF
TGTGCCAGCAGTGTCCTCAAACACACCTTGACACGCCAGGGTGGCTACACCTTC
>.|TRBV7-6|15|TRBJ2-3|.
CASSSGSTSTDTQYF
TGTGCCAGCAGCTCAGGGTCCACTAGCACAGATACGCAGTATTTT
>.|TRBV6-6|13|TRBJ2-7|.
CASLYSGSYEQYF
TGTGCCAGCCTTTATTCGGGCTCCTACGAGCAGTACTTC
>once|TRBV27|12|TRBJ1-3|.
CASGGRGNTIYF
TGTGCCAGTGGGGGCCGAGGAAACACCATATATTTT
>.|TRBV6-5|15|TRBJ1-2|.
CASSYLPVRNYGYTF
TGTGCCAGCAGTTACCTCCCAGTCCGAAACTATGGCTACACCTTC
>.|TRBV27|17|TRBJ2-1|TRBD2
CASSGSAGGHGYNEQFF
TGTGCCAGCAGTGGGTCAGCGGGAGGCCATGGGTACAATGAGCAGTTCTTC
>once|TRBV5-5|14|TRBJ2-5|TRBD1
CASSLGTGQETQYF
TGTGCCAGCAGCTTGGGGACAGGTCAAGAGACCCAGTACTTC
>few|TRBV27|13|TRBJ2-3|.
CASSWAGGDTQYF
TGTGCCAGCAGTTGGGCTGGAGGGGATACGCAGTATTTT
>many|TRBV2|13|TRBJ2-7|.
CASRLTVATEQYF
TGTGCCAGCAGACTCACAGTAGCTACCGAGCAGTACTTC
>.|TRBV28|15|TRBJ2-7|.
CASSFIGRASGEQYF
TGTGCCAGCAGTTTTATCGGCAGGGCTTCGGGGGAGCAGTACTTC
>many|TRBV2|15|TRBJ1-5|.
CASKTDGRGNQPQHF
TGTGCCAGCAAAACCGACGGGCGAGGCAATCAGCCCCAGCATTTT
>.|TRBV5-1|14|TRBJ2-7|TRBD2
CASSLLADSYEQYF
TGCGCCAGCAGCTTACTAGCGGACTCCTACGAGCAGTACTTC
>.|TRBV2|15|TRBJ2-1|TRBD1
CASSDWQGDFNEQFF
TGTGCCAGCAGTGATTGGCAGGGGGATTTTAATGAGCAGTTCTTC
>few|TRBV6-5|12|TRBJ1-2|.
CASKAPGDGYTF
TGTGCCAGCAAAGCCCCGGGGGATGGCTACACCTTC
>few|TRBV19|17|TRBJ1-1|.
CASRLIWGDAGNTEAFF
TGTGCCAGTAGGTTGATCTGGGGGGACGCCGGCAACACTGAAGCTTTCTTT
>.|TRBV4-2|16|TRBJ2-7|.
CASSPNPQLNIRGQYF
TGTGCCAGCAGCCCAAACCCCCAACTTAACATACGTGGGCAGTACTTC
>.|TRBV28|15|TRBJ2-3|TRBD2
CASSSLAGGSDTQYF
TGTGCCAGCAGTTCACTAGCGGGAGGTTCAGATACGCAGTATTTT
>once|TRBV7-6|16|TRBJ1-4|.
CASSFARGQANEKLFF
TGTGCCAGCAGCTTCGCACGCGGACAAGCTAATGAAAAACTGTTTTTT
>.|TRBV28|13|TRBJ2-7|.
CASRRDGPYEQYF
TGTGCCAGCAGACGGGACGGCCCCTACGAGCAGTACTTC
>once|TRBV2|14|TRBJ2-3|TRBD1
CASSEGQSEHTQYF
TGTGCCAGCAGTGAGGGACAGTCGGAGCATACGCAGTATTTT
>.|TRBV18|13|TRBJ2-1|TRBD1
CATDRGNYNEQFF
TGTGCCACAGACAGGGGGAACTACAATGAGCAGTTCTTC
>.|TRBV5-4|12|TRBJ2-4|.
CASSSPRGIQYF
TGTGCCAGCAGCTCTCCGCGCGGCATTCAGTACTTC
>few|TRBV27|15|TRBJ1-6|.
CASSFNSNPASPLHF
TGTGCCAGCAGTTTTAACAGTAACCCGGCGTCACCCCTCCACTTT
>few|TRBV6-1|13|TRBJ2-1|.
CASLQSVHNEQFF
TGTGCCAGCCTTCAAAGTGTCCACAATGAGCAGTTCTTC
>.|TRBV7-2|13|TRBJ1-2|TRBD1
CASSPTGDGGYTF
TGTGCCAGCAGTCCTACAGGGGACGGCGGCTACACCTTC
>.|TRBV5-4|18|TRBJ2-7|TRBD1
CASSLVTGAATLSYEQYF
TGTGCCAGCAGCTTGGTGACAGGGGCTGCTACCTTGTCCTACGAGCAGTACTTC
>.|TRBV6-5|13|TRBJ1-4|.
CASRGGGREKLFF
TGTGCCAGCAGGGGAGGGGGTCGGGAAAAACTGTTTTTT
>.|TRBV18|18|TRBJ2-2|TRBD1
CASSPPWSWTGNTGELFF
TGTGCCAGCTCACCACCGTGGTCCTGGACAGGGAACACCGGGGAGCTGTTTTTT
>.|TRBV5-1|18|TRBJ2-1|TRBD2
CASSLLSSAGGVYNEQFF
TGCGCCAGCAGCTTATTATCCTCGGCGGGAGGTGTCTACAATGAGCAGTTCTTC
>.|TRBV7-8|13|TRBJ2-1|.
CASSRSPGNEQFF
TGTGCCAGCAGTCGCTCCCCTGGGAATGAGCAGTTCTTC
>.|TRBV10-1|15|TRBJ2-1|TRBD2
CASSVGTSGTDEQFF
TGCGCCAGCAGTGTAGGGACTAGCGGGACAGATGAGCAGTTCTTC
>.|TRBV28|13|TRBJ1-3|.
CASTTGYGNTIYF
TGTGCCAGCACGACGGGGTACGGAAACACCATATATTTT
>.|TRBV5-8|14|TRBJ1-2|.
CASSLRSDVYGYTF
TGTGCCAGCAGCTTGAGGTCAGACGTCTATGGCTACACCTTC
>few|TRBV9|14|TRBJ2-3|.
CASSVARHTDTQYF
TGTGCCAGCAGCGTTGCCAGGCACACAGATACGCAGTATTTT
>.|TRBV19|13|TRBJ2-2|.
CASSLQLTGELFF
TGTGCCAGTAGCCTACAACTCACCGGGGAGCTGTTTTTT
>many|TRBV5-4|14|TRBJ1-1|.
CASSLTQTNTEAFF
TGTGCCAGCAGCTTGACACAGACGAACACTGAAGCTTTCTTT
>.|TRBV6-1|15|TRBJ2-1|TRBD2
CASSEQAGRGNEQFF
TGTGCCAGCAGTGAACAGGCAGGGAGGGGTAATGAGCAGTTCTTC
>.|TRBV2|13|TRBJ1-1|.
CASQPDGGTEAFF
TGTGCCAGCCAGCCCGACGGGGGCACTGAAGCTTTCTTT
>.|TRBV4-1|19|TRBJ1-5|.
CASSQDRGRDGFSNQPQHF
TGCGCCAGCAGCCAAGACCGGGGCAGGGACGGTTTTAGCAATCAGCCCCAGCATTTT
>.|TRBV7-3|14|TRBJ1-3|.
CASSQGISGNTIYF
TGTGCCAGCAGCCAAGGGATTTCTGGAAACACCATATATTTT
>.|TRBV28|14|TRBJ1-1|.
CASSLSGGRTEAFF
TGTGCCAGCAGTTTATCAGGAGGCCGGACTGAAGCTTTCTTT
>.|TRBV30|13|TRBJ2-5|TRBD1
CSHRDRGQETQYF
TGTAGTCACCGGGACAGGGGGCAGGAGACCCAGTACTTC
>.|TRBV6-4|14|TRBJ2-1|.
CASSVRYSYNEQFF
TGTGCCAGCAGTGTGAGATACTCCTACAATGAGCAGTTCTTC
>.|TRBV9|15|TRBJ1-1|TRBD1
CASSVGDRGQTEAFF
TGTGCCAGCAGCGTAGGGGACAGGGGGCAAACTGAAGCTTTCTTT
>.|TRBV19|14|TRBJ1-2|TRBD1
CASRGRDSNYGYTF
TGTGCCAGTAGGGGCCGGGACAGTAACTATGGCTACACCTTC